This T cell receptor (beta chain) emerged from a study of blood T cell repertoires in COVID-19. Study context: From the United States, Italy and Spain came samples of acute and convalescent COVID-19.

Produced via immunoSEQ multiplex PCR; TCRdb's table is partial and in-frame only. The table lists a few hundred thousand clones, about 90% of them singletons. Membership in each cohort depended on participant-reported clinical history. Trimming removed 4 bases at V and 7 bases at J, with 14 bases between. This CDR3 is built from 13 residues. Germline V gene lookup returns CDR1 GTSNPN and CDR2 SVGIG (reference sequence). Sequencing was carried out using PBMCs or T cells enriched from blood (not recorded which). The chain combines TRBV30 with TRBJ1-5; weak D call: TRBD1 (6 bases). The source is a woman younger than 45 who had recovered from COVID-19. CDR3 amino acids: CAWNSRGGQPQHF. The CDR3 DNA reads TGTGCCTGGAATTCCAGGGGTGGCCAGCCCCAGCATTTT.